This TCR beta chain was retrieved from a study of cytomegalovirus exposure and HLA in healthy donors (dated by TCRdb to about 2017). Context from the whole study: In an earlier analysis of fewer than 750 of the donors, about 260 Gb of sequence data and just under 120 million unique TCR beta sequences from 150 million to 200 million T cells were reported. Among the roughly 390 genotyped donors, around 81% belonged to the genetic ancestry cluster associated with self-reported Caucasian donors. HLA typing covered class I and class II loci at four-digit resolution. Alongside the repertoire data, information on donor age, sex, ethnicity and CMV serostatus was compiled. Rather than using new phenotypic data, the later analysis identified candidate immune exposures from TCR beta sequences and from how often those sequences occurred across donors. On average, roughly 200,000 unique TCR beta nucleotide sequences were sequenced per donor among some 430 genotyped donors of the cohort, with roughly 18% of those sequences being non-productive. Because of strong linkage in the cohort, a handful of DR-DQ haplotypes were treated as single units for association and clustering. A separate validation cohort of 100 to 150 different subjects was used in addition to the roughly 640-subject first cohort. The T cell repertoires of 700 or so subjects were profiled by immunosequencing and related to cytomegalovirus serostatus. The number of typed donors differed by locus: roughly 629-640 for A, B, C, DRB1 and DQB1; 500 to 550 for DQA1; around 580 for DPA1; and 400 to 480 for DPB1. The aim of the study was to test whether cataloging public T cell receptors could identify signatures of past pathogen exposure. A later genetic analysis took genome-wide SNP genotypes for 398 of the 666 donors and used that subset as a discovery cohort. An earlier analysis of some 500 of the donors used high-throughput TCR beta sequencing to judge whether each TCR beta V gene segment behaved as functional or pseudogenic. Every repertoire in the discovery cohort had been generated on one and the same sequencing platform. A later analysis re-analyzed previously published TCR beta repertoires from 600 to 850 donors and added high-resolution HLA genotyping to study TCR occurrence patterns. An early release that covered roughly 600 HLA-typed donors contained approximately 300 gigabases of sequencing data and 80 million or so unique TCR sequences. High-throughput TCR immunosequencing, statistical association of individual TCRs with disease status, and machine learning were combined to predict cytomegalovirus infection status. On the study overall, not on this receptor specifically: In the study, around 160 TCR beta chains were listed as associated with cytomegalovirus. In a later analysis, most CMV-associated TCR beta chains were found to appear HLA-restricted, with HLA associations seemingly driven largely by CMV exposure. Because some donors lacked HLA typing at each locus, the association tests relied only on the typed subset. Because counts were too low, more than 15 rarely observed V segments, including chromosome 9 orphons, were left out of the earlier analysis of several hundred of the donors. Three of the identified cytomegalovirus-associated TCR beta chains were confirmed in vitro to be specific for cytomegalovirus antigens. Specific HLA alleles were associated with 15,000 to 20,000 TCR beta sequences at a false discovery rate of 0.05 in a later analysis. The authors suggested that the approach could potentially be extended to other disease states and immunological phenotypes. This cohort had only TCR beta chains sequenced, and the lack of alpha or paired-chain data limited which features could be detected. In a later analysis, TCR association rates were found to vary across HLA loci, with the most associated TCRs seen for DRB1 alleles and the fewest for HLA-C alleles. V-gene and J-gene trimming of TCR beta chains was associated with a missense DCLRE1C variant in a later genetic analysis, and the association was replicated in an independent cohort. In a later analysis, HLA-associated TCR beta chains showed more clonal expansion and lower generation probabilities than non-associated chains that were equally common. A further reported finding was that TCR beta sequences accurately predicted the HLA-A and HLA-B alleles for most subjects in the first cohort. An earlier analysis of approximately 570 of the donors showed that most TCR beta V segments appeared in productive rearrangements either about 90% or about 30% of the time, which broadly matched IMGT annotations. Strong co-occurrence of HLA alleles, especially DR and DQ, made assigning TCR associations to individual alleles difficult. CMV serostatus was the only immune exposure information available for the cohort. Several of the top co-occurrence clusters appeared to be linked to parvovirus B19, influenza, CMV and Epstein-Barr virus, according to a later analysis. A cluster of highly shared sequence variants was judged likely to be a technical artifact of the sequencing pipeline. The presence/absence analyses assumed that sequencing depth was roughly uniform across donors, and that assumption may not be true. According to a later genetic analysis, donors in an Asian-associated ancestry cluster had fewer N-insertions in productive TCRs than the approximately 610-donor mean. In both the original and validation cohorts, the classifier was reported to diagnose cytomegalovirus status with high specificity and sensitivity. Most TCR sequences were observed very rarely across donors, whereas some public TCRs were present in many individuals. Linkage disequilibrium might explain the correlated functional status among segregating V segments, but an unknown experimental factor could not be excluded. Some IMGT-functional V segments, including TRBV6-2 and TRBV6-3, could not be told apart with the 87-base-pair reads, so those segments were excluded.

The cohort comprised some 730 healthy bone marrow donors. All cohort members were sampled while nominally healthy, although unrecorded immune exposures were likely present. The donor was CMV seropositive and belonged to the group of 250 to 300 seropositive cohort members. Every donor gave a peripheral blood sample, and the peripheral blood mononuclear cells from that sample were used for TCR beta sequencing. The Qiagen DNeasy Blood Extraction Kit was used to extract genomic DNA from the blood cell samples. The library was made by the immunoSEQ multiplex PCR assay. For the multiplex PCR, a mixture combining 60 forward primers for TCR Vbeta segments and 13 reverse primers for TCR Jbeta segments was used. The CDR3 region of rearranged TCR beta genes was amplified from genomic DNA by a multiplex PCR assay. The Illumina HiSeq System was used to sequence the amplified TCR beta libraries as 87-base-pair reads. As for the authors' bioinformatics: Across the roughly 700 repertoires, a later analysis counted approximately 83 million unique TCR beta chains, 8.5 million to 12 million of which were shared by at least two donors. A nearest-neighbor algorithm error-corrected the raw reads and collapsed the reads into unique sequences, merging closely related sequences to remove PCR and sequencing errors. CDR3 sequences were aligned to IMGT reference sequences to assign V, D and J gene segments. Each retained sequence needed at least a six-nucleotide match to both a V gene segment and a J gene segment. Rearrangements were called productive when the CDR3 lacked stop codons and stayed in frame with V and J; all others were non-productive. Following IMGT convention, CDR3 was defined as the stretch from the second conserved V-encoded cysteine to the conserved J-encoded phenylalanine. In an earlier analysis of 587 of the donors, sequences lacking an unambiguous match to a single V gene segment were excluded. In an earlier analysis of several hundred of the donors, V segments were called functional above 56.7% productive rearrangements and were called segregating when the between-donor standard deviation exceeded 5%. A statistical classification framework was developed to diagnose cytomegalovirus status using the catalog of TCR beta chain sequences. In a later analysis, V and J genes were assigned by comparing TCR nucleotide sequences against IMGT/GENE-DB human TR gene sequences. A later analysis assigned CDR3 sequences and most-parsimonious VDJ recombination scenarios with the TCRdist pipeline. In a later analysis, each TCR beta chain was defined by its CDR3 amino acid sequence together with its V-gene family, and reads without a unique V-gene family were excluded. To address suspected cross-contamination and a sequencing artifact, a later analysis removed several hundred highly shared, low-generation-probability nucleotide sequences. A later analysis calculated a clonal expansion index for each public chain from normalized within-repertoire ranks of inferred template counts. In a later analysis, generation probabilities were computed using a VDJ recombination model fitted to out-of-frame rearrangements, and the results were checked against IGoR. Hypergeometric tests were used in a later analysis to score TCR-TCR, TCR-HLA and TCR-CMV co-occurrence, with a repertoire-size bias correction applied to the TCR pairs. To estimate false discovery rates, a later analysis permuted the HLA or CMV assignments 20 times. In a later analysis, co-occurring TCRs were grouped using DBSCAN, and TCRdist sequence similarity was added for clustering within HLA-allele-positive subsets. For co-occurrence clustering, repertoires with fewer than 30,000 or more than 120,000 public chains were excluded, along with 4 to 6 repertoires with anomalous nucleotide sharing. TCRdb provides this immuneACCESS table in a form limited to in-frame rearrangements. Some clones are lacking; in checked studies, under half of them reflect an unresolved V gene, and why the rest are absent is not known. V and J calls plus clone size are reproduced from that table; the DNA served to infer D and trimming. For this sample there are 85,000 to 120,000 clones; 70% to 80% appear just once. Around a tenth of the sample goes to the ten largest clones.

From its cysteine to its phenylalanine, the CDR3 spans 11 amino acids. CDR3 DNA is the only sequence kept; it has 33 bases, read in frame from the first base. V is cut by 4 bases and J by 6 bases, and the space between the germline ends is 8 bases. The germline V gene specifies SQVTM as CDR1 and ANQGSEA as CDR2. This clone was counted a few times. Its antigen has not been determined. No base quality information exists; no much larger clone differs at one position. Sequencing used PBMCs. The clonotype was recovered from a male donor in good health and CMV-seropositive. The chain couples TRBV29-1 to TRBJ2-3, with the D gene uncertain. The nucleotide sequence reads TGCAGCGTTGGGCCCAGGGATACGCAGTATTTT. It codes for CSVGPRDTQYF.